The TCR beta chain described here comes from a study of cytomegalovirus exposure and HLA in healthy donors. Whole-study results and caveats: Reports showed the classifier diagnosing cytomegalovirus status with high specificity and sensitivity.

The repertoire was sequenced with immunoSEQ multiplex PCR; TCRdb's copy has only in-frame clones and lacks some. Of 100,000 to 150,000 clones in the sample, roughly 84% were seen once. Regarding this clone: Its antigen is still unknown.

The CDR3 loop spans 14 amino acids. With 6 bases clipped from V and 4 bases from J, the junction kept 6 bases outside the gene matches. Germline values: CDR1 SGHTA, CDR2 FQGNSA. The source is a woman younger than 45 in good health and CMV-seronegative. The rearrangement links TRBV7-2 to TRBJ2-7; 10 bases are shared with TRBD1. The sequenced material came from PBMCs. The CDR3 region is CASRIGTGEYEQYF. CDR3 in DNA: TGTGCCAGCAGAATCGGGACAGGGGAATACGAGCAGTACTTC.